This T cell receptor (beta chain) comes out of a study of T cell repertoires in cytomegalovirus infection. In the case of this clonotype: Antigen: not known. The junction departs from the called germline gene at one end, perhaps through a read error.

The CDR3 spans 15 residues. Germline V CDR1 and CDR2: LGHNA, YNFKEQ. One entry per CDR3 protein results from TCRdb running MiXCR on the reads. The sample holds some 900,000 distinct CDR3 sequences; approximately 30% are singletons and the top ten take around an eighth. This TCR derives from a human donor in good health (CMV status not recorded). Some clones in this sample may be carry-over from other donors' samples. V and J are TRBV4-2 and TRBJ1-6; D is unresolved. Here the sequenced sample was cultured CD8+ T cells from PBMCs, taken from culture after CMV antigen stimulation. The CDR3 coding sequence is TGTGCCAGCAACCAAGAACGGCCCTTACCCTCACCCCTCCACTTT. This gives the protein CASNQERPLPSPLHF.